In this sample, the clone carrying this TCR beta chain turned up once. Its matching antigen is unknown. These data originate in a study of CD8 T cells in Susac syndrome. With 6 bases removed from V and 2 bases from J, the gap between germline ends came to 16 bases. Germline CDR1 and CDR2: SQVTM and ANQGSEA. The CDR3 extends over 14 amino acids. Blood CD8+ and CD4+ T cells underwent high-throughput TCR beta sequencing. Reverse transcription of about 0.45 to 1 ug RNA was performed with random hexamers. Across 54 Vbeta and 13 Jbeta, immunoSEQ multiplex PCR amplified TCR beta CDR3. MiXCR was run by TCRdb on the immunoSEQ multiplex PCR reads, yielding one entry per CDR3 protein. The sample lists under 250,000 distinct CDR3 sequences; 94% were seen once. Study-wide results and caveats: The study conceded that its TCR sequencing and HLA analysis involved relatively few individuals.

The source material was CD4+ T cells from PBMCs. The chain employs TRBV29-1 and TRBJ1-2; no clear D gene. The receptor was derived from a human donor with Susac syndrome. The CDR3, as DNA: TGCAGCGTGGACGACTCCCTGGGAAACTATGGCTACACCTTC. It codes for CSVDDSLGNYGYTF.